This paragraph covers one T cell receptor (beta chain) sequence. The antigen is not known. The sample belongs to a study of cytomegalovirus exposure and HLA in healthy donors. Overall study results and limits: Links to common viral pathogens appeared, in a later analysis, for several of the most significant clusters.

The germline V gene has CDR1 MNHEY and CDR2 SMNVEV (reference sequence). This CDR3 has 13 residues. The V end lost 5 bases, the J end lost 3 bases, and 8 bases lay between the germline ends. PCR was performed using 60 Vbeta and 13 Jbeta primers. TCRdb keeps only in-frame clones here, not all; method: immunoSEQ multiplex PCR. The sample holds 150,000 or so clones, approximately 69% seen once. These donors counted as nominally healthy when sampled, but unrecorded immune exposures were likely. The sequenced material came from PBMCs. V gene TRBV27 combines with J gene TRBJ1-5; D might be TRBD1 (5 bases). The clonotype was recovered from a man aged 25-45 years in good health and CMV-seronegative. The CDR3 DNA sequence: TGTGCCAGCAGTCAGGGTCACAATCAGCCCCAGCATTTT. Amino acids: CASSQGHNQPQHF.